Shown below are 10 T cell receptor beta chains from a single sample sequenced in a study of OX40 agonist ivuxolimab in advanced cancers. TCRdb's copy holds only in-frame clones and misses some; the assay was immunoSEQ multiplex PCR. The sample records around 77,000 clones, 75% to 95% being singletons. Sequenced material: CD4+ or CD8+ T cells sorted from blood, taken in a trial of the OX40 agonist ivuxolimab. Receptor source: an adult with an advanced solid tumor such as melanoma, head and neck, liver or kidney cancer.

The V gene is TRBV7-9, the J gene TRBJ2-7; D is uncertain. The CDR3 spans 16 residues. Trimming stripped 1 base from V and 4 bases from J, with 17 bases between. Germline V gene lookup returns CDR1 SEHNR and CDR2 FQNEAQ (reference sequence). The CDR3 is CASSLVEVSGFYEQYF. CDR3 coding DNA: TGTGCCAGCAGCTTAGTCGAGGTCAGTGGATTTTACGAGCAGTACTTC.

This chain joins TRBV27 and TRBJ2-1, with D possibly matching TRBD2 (7 bases). Germline CDR1 and CDR2: MNHEY and SMNVEV (reference sequence). The CDR3 contains 15 residues. Trimming cost V 4 bases and J 8 bases, with 18 bases left between them. This CDR3 reads CASSSLRGALDEQFF. In nucleotides, the CDR3 is TGTGCCAGCAGTTCGCTCCGGGGGGCCCTTGATGAGCAGTTCTTC.

The chain couples TRBV29-1 to TRBJ2-6, with TRBD1 matching 9 bases. Germline V gene data show CDR1 as SQVTM and CDR2 as ANQGSEA. V gave up 5 bases and J gave up 1 base; unmatched junction bases: 9. The CDR3 runs to 17 residues. DNA of the CDR3: TGCAGCGTTCCCACCGGGACAGGGAGGTCTGGGGCCAACGTCCTGACTTTC. The encoded protein is CSVPTGTGRSGANVLTF.

The chain carries TRBV7-9 and TRBJ2-1; 7 bases line up with TRBD2. This CDR3 contains 13 residues. V shed 5 bases, J shed 7 bases, and the junction held 5 bases outside the gene matches. CDR1 SEHNR and CDR2 FQNEAQ come from the germline V gene (reference sequence). CDR3 nucleotides: TGTGCCAGCAGCCCAAGGGAGGGAAATGAGCAGTTCTTC. Protein product: CASSPREGNEQFF. Supplemented by reference TRBV7-9 and TRBJ2-1, the full variable domain reads DTGVSQNPRHKITKRGQNVTFRCDPISEHNRLYWYRQTLGQGPEFLTYFQNEAQLEKSRLLSDRFSAERPKGSFSTLEIQRTEQGDSAMYLCASSPREGNEQFFGPGTRLTVL.

V gene TRBV15 combines with J gene TRBJ2-3, with TRBD1 identical over 7 bases. Germline-derived CDR1 and CDR2 are LNHNV and YYDKDF (reference sequence). The V gene end was trimmed by 0 bases and the J gene end by 3 bases; junction bases not matched to a gene: 6. CDR3 size: 16 residues. As DNA, the CDR3 is TGTGCCACCAGCAGAGATCAGGGGGTTGGGACAGATACGCAGTATTTT. Encoded protein: CATSRDQGVGTDTQYF.

V is TRBV6-5 and J is TRBJ2-7; D unclear. Trimming pared 6 bases from V and 3 bases from J, leaving 12 bases between. From germline, CDR1 is MNHEY and CDR2 SVGAGI. This CDR3 region has 13 residues. The CDR3 DNA sequence: TGTGCCAGCAGCCCACAAGGATTCTACGAGCAGTACTTC. Encoded protein: CASSPQGFYEQYF.

This clone was detected only a few times. The chain has TRBV30 and TRBJ1-6; D unclear. The CDR3 extends over 11 amino acids. In germline, CDR1 is GTSNPN, CDR2 SVGIG (reference sequence). The ends were cut back, 2 bases at V and 10 bases at J, with 6 bases in the middle. The CDR3 loop is CAWSTSSPLHF. CDR3 sequence (DNA): TGTGCCTGGAGTACCTCCTCACCCCTCCACTTT.

V is TRBV7-2 and J is TRBJ2-1, with TRBD2 as a possible D gene (5 bases). V was cut by 5 bases and J by 6 bases, with 17 bases left in between. The V gene's germline CDR1 is SGHTA and CDR2 FQGNSA. This CDR3 spans 15 amino acids. This CDR3 reads CASSDNGLLGNEQFF. The CDR3 DNA sequence: TGTGCCAGCAGCGATAACGGACTCCTTGGCAATGAGCAGTTCTTC.

The chain has TRBV28 and TRBJ2-7; TRBD2 aligns across 10 bases. The ends lost 3 bases at V and 5 bases at J; junction bases unmatched: 1. The germline CDR1 and CDR2 sequences are MDHEN and SYDVKM. The CDR3 is made up of 13 amino acids. This chain's CDR3 is CASSLGLANEQYF. DNA of the CDR3: TGTGCCAGCAGTTTGGGACTAGCGAACGAGCAGTACTTC.

The rearrangement joins TRBV5-1 to TRBJ1-2; D perhaps matches TRBD1 (5 bases). From germline, CDR1 is SGHRS and CDR2 YFSETQ. The V end lost 3 bases, the J end lost 5 bases, and 20 bases lay between the germline ends. The CDR3 length is 16 residues. The CDR3 loop is CASSSDSEPSSYGYTF. In DNA, the CDR3 is TGCGCCAGCAGCTCCGACAGTGAACCATCCTCTTATGGCTACACCTTC.